What follows are 11 T cell receptor beta chains derived from one specimen sequenced in a study of Ad26.COV2.S vaccination and SARS-CoV-2 variants. Some clones are missing from TCRdb's copy, which holds only in-frame ones; the method was immunoSEQ multiplex PCR. The sample carries fewer than 800,000 clones, approximately 88% recorded once. This sample's treatment: 15 to 20 received Ad26.COV2.S at low or high dose, single or two shots; several received placebo; per-sample allocation not given. Sampling happened 63 days after the first vaccine or placebo injection. Sequencing was performed on peripheral blood, taken in a trial of Ad26.COV2.S vaccine versus placebo. The receptors shown here come from a person aged 18-65 years who received the Ad26.COV2.S COVID-19 vaccine or a placebo.

This chain links TRBV10-2 with TRBJ2-3; TRBD2 agrees at 10 bases. The CDR3 totals 15 residues. V dropped 6 bases and J dropped 3; count of bases not matched to a gene: 6. Germline assignment: CDR1 WSHSY and CDR2 SAAADI. This CDR3 reads CASSKREGLTDTQYF. CDR3 nucleotide sequence: TGCGCCAGCAGCAAGCGGGAGGGCCTAACAGATACGCAGTATTTT.

The genes are TRBV10-1 and TRBJ1-2; possible D gene TRBD1, 5 bases. CDR1 is WNHNN and CDR2 is SYGVQD in the germline V gene (reference sequence). This CDR3 spans 17 amino acids. V was clipped by 0 bases and J by 0 bases, with 14 bases between them. The CDR3 loop is CASSESFGTDSNYGYTF. The CDR3 bases are TGCGCCAGCAGTGAGTCGTTTGGGACGGATTCTAACTATGGCTACACCTTC.

The chain carries TRBV3-1 (or the pseudogene TRBV3-2) and TRBJ2-5, with a possible D match to TRBD1 (6 bases). V was pared by 0 bases and J by 5 bases, with 10 bases between. The CDR3 is 14 amino acids. Germline CDR1 LGHDT, CDR2 YNNKEL (reference sequence). CDR3 sequence reads: CASSQDWQGETQYF. CDR3 sequence (DNA): TGTGCCAGCAGCCAAGATTGGCAGGGGGAGACCCAGTACTTC.

In its sample, this clone was seen a few times. This chain joins TRBV19 and TRBJ1-2; D unclear. Germline values: CDR1 LNHDA, CDR2 SQIVND (reference sequence). The V and J ends lost 3 bases and 4 bases respectively, with 12 bases between them. The CDR3 spans 14 residues. CDR3 sequence (DNA): TGTGCCAGTAGTATCCCCGGGTTCCTCTATGGCTACACCTTC. This encodes CASSIPGFLYGYTF.

This clone has just a few counts. The rearrangement uses TRBV18 and TRBJ1-5; D not certain. This CDR3 has 15 residues. The V gene's germline CDR1 is KGHSH and CDR2 LQKENI. Between the trimmed V and J ends, which lost 0 bases and 3 bases, there was a span of 9 bases. CDR3 protein: CASSPPDAYNQPQHF. CDR3 in DNA: TGTGCCAGCTCACCACCGGACGCGTACAATCAGCCCCAGCATTTT.

The rearrangement uses TRBV7-6 and TRBJ2-5, with D maybe TRBD2 (6 bases). CDR1 and CDR2 (germline): SGHVS, FNYEAQ. Trimming removed 3 bases at V and 5 bases at J, with 10 bases between. The CDR3 is 13 residues long. CDR3 sequence: CASSFSGEETQYF. The CDR3, as DNA: TGTGCCAGCAGCTTCTCGGGGGAGGAGACCCAGTACTTC. Based on the CDR3 plus reference TRBV7-6 and TRBJ2-5, the full variable domain is GAGVSQSPRYKVTKRGQDVALRCDPISGHVSLYWYRQALGQGPEFLTYFNYEAQQDKSGLPNDRFSAERPEGSISTLTIQRTEQRDSAMYRCASSFSGEETQYFGPGTRLLVL.

This clone was counted many times. This sequence joins TRBV3-1 (or the pseudogene TRBV3-2) and TRBJ1-6; no firm D call. Trimming left V 3 bases short and J 8 bases short, with 8 bases between. The CDR3 length is 13 residues. CDR1 is LGHDT, CDR2 YNNKEL, per germline (reference sequence). The CDR3: CASSQGVDSPLHF. DNA for the CDR3: TGTGCCAGCAGCCAGGGTGTAGATTCACCCCTCCACTTT.

This clone was detected only once. The same CDR3 also results from other DNA sequences found in this sample. V usage is TRBV6-5 and J usage is TRBJ2-7; 9 positions match TRBD2. The CDR3 runs 14 residues. Germline V CDR1 and CDR2: MNHEY, SVGAGI. J was trimmed by 3 bases and V by 2 bases; bases with no gene match: 2. The CDR3 DNA reads as TGTGCCAGCAGTTACGGGCGGGGGGGCTACGAGCAGTACTTC. It specifies CASSYGRGGYEQYF.

This sequence joins TRBV29-1 and TRBJ2-1; TRBD2 matches 10 bases. The CDR3 totals 15 residues. The V gene end was trimmed by 4 bases and the J gene end by 7 bases; junction bases not matched to a gene: 10. CDR1 SQVTM and CDR2 ANQGSEA come from the germline V gene. The CDR3 nucleotides are TGCAGCGTTGCCCGACGACTAGCGGGTGAAAATGAGCAGTTCTTC. It codes for CSVARRLAGENEQFF.

This chain uses TRBV19 with TRBJ1-1; a weak D match, TRBD1 (6 bases). There are 14 residues in the CDR3. Deletions cut 7 bases from V and 0 bases from J, with 12 bases between. The germline V gene has CDR1 LNHDA and CDR2 SQIVND (reference sequence). CDR3 protein: CASNSNRVNTEAFF. The CDR3 DNA reads as TGTGCCAGTAATTCCAACAGGGTGAACACTGAAGCTTTCTTT.

The CDR3 coding sequence is TGTGCCTGGACGATTTGGACCGACACTGAAGCTTTCTTT. It is translated as CAWTIWTDTEAFF. J is TRBJ1-1 and V is TRBV30; D is uncertain. The V and J ends lost 4 bases and 3 bases respectively, with 12 bases between them. The germline CDR1 and CDR2 sequences are GTSNPN and SVGIG (reference sequence). This CDR3 region has 13 residues.